This T cell receptor beta chain was captured in a study of T cells after yellow fever vaccination. On the study more broadly: When fractions had low cell numbers, they were prepared with SMART-Seq v4 Ultra Low Input. Study outcomes and limitations: Weaker, the secondary response peaked sooner, at day 5 versus 15. Of the clonotypes, a small share occurred in both CD4 and CD8 compartments.

Concerning this clonotype itself: Antigen specificity is unknown.

This CDR3 has 15 amino acids. V dropped 5 bases and J dropped 7 bases, with 19 bases sitting between them. Germline lookup yields CDR1 LNHNV and CDR2 YYDKDF (reference sequence). TCRdb analysed the 5' RACE reads with MiXCR anew, one entry per CDR3 protein. The repertoire holds roughly 160,000 distinct CDR3 sequences, with over 7% as singletons. The TCR sequence derives from a man aged 18 to 29 who received the YFV17D yellow fever vaccine. The genes are TRBV15 and TRBJ2-3; TRBD2 might be the D (5 bases). Sequences were derived from CD8+ T cells sorted from PBMCs, sampled 45 days after the yellow fever booster vaccination. The CDR3 nucleotides are TGTGCCACCAGCCCTTTCCACGCCCCCGGGAATACGCAGTATTTT. Translation: CATSPFHAPGNTQYF.